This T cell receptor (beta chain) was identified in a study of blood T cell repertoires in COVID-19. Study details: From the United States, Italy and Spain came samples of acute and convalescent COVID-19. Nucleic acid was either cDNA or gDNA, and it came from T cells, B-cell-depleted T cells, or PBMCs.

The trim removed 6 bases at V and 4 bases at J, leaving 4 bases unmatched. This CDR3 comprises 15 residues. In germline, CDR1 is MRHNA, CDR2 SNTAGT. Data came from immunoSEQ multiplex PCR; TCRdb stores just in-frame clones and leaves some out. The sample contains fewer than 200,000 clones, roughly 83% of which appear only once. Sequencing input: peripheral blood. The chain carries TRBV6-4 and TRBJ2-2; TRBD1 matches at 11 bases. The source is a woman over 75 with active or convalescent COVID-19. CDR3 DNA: TGTGCCAGCAGAGCCGGGACAGGGGGCACCGGGGAGCTGTTTTTT. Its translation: CASRAGTGGTGELFF.